This TCR beta chain was retrieved from a study of T cell responses to AZD1222 COVID-19 vaccine. The germline V gene encodes CDR1 SGHTA and CDR2 FQGTGA. Between the trimmed V and J ends, which lost 5 bases and 5 bases, there was a span of 24 bases. The CDR3 is 17 residues long. This table comes from immunoSEQ multiplex PCR, and its TCRdb copy is limited to in-frame clones, with some not included. Among 120,000 to 150,000 clones listed, about 87% were seen once. This clone was detected only once. The antigen is undetermined. Whole-study results and caveats: With two AZD1222 doses given, Spike-specific TCR breadth and depth both rose.

The receptor was isolated from an adult in good health. V and J are TRBV7-3 and TRBJ2-5, with D perhaps matching TRBD2 (6 bases). Material: peripheral blood, obtained on day 0 of AZD1222 vaccination. The CDR3 loop reads CASSLRAGRDPSETQYF. In DNA, the CDR3 is TGTGCCAGCAGCCTACGCGCCGGGCGGGACCCCAGCGAGACCCAGTACTTC.